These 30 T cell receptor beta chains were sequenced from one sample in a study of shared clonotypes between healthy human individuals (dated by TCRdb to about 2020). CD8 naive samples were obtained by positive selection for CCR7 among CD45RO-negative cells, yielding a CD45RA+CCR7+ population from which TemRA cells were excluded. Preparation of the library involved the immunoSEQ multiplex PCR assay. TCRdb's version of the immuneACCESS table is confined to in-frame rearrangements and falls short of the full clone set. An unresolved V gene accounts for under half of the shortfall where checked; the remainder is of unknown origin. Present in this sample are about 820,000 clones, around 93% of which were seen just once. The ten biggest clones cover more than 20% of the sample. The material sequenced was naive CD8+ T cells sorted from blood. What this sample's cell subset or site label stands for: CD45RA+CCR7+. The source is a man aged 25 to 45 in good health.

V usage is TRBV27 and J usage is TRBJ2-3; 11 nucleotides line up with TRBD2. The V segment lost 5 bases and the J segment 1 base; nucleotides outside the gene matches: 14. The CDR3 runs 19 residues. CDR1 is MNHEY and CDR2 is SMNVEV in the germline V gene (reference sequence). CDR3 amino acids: CASSKPRLAGRGRTDTQYF. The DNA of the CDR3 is TGTGCCAGCAGTAAGCCGAGACTAGCGGGACGGGGGCGCACAGATACGCAGTATTTT.

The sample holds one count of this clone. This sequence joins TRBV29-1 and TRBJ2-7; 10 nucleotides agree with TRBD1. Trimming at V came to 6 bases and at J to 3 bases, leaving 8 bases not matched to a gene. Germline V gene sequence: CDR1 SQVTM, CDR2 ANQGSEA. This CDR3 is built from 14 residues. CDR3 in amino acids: CSVGGTGDDYEQYF. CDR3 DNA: TGCAGCGTCGGTGGGACAGGGGACGACTACGAGCAGTACTTC.

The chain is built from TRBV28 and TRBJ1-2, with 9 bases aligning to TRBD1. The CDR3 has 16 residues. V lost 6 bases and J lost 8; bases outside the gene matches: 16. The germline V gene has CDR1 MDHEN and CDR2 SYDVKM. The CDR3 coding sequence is TGTGCCAGCAGCCCTACCCTACCGGGACAGGGTTGGGGCTACACCTTC. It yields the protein CASSPTLPGQGWGYTF.

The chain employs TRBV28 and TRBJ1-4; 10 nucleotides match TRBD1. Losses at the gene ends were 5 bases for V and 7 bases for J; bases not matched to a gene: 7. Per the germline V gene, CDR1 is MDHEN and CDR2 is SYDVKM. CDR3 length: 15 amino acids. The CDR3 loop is CASSPTGTGVEKLFF. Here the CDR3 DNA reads TGTGCCAGCAGTCCCACCGGGACAGGGGTTGAAAAACTGTTTTTT.

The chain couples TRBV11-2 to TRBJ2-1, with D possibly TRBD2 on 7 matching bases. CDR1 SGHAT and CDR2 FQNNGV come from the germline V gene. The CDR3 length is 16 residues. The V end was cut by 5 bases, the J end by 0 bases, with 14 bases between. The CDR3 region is CASSPRGAGSYNEQFF. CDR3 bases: TGTGCCAGCAGCCCCCGGGGGGCCGGCTCCTACAATGAGCAGTTCTTC.

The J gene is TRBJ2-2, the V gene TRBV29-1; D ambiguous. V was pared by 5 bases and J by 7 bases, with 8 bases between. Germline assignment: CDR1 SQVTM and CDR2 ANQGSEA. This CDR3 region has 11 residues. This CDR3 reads CSVSGVGELFF. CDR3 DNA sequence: TGCAGCGTTTCTGGGGTCGGGGAGCTGTTTTTT.

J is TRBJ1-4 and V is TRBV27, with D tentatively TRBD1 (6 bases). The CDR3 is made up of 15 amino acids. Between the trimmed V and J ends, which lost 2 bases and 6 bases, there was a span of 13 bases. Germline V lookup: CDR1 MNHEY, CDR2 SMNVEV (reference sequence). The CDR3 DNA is TGTGCCAGCAGTTTAAGTGCAGGGGCCCATGAAAAACTGTTTTTT. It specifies CASSLSAGAHEKLFF.

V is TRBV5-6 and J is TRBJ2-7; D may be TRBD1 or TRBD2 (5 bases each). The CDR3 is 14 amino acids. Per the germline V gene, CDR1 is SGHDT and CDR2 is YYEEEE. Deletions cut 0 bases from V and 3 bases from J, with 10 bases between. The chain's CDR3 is CASSLGQGDYEQYF. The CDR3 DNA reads TGTGCCAGCAGCTTGGGGCAGGGAGACTACGAGCAGTACTTC.

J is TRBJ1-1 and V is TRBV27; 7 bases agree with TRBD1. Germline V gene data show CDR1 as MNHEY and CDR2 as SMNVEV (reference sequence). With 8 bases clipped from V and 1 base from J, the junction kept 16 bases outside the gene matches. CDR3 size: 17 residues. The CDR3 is CASFPSGAGGTNTEAFF. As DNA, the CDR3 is TGTGCCAGCTTTCCGTCGGGGGCAGGGGGTACGAACACTGAAGCTTTCTTT.

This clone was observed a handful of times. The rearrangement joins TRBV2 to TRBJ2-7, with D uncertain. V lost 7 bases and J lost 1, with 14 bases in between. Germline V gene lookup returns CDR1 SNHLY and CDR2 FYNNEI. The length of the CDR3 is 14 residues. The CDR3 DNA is TGTGCCAGCAAGGATGCAGCCCCGTCCTACGAGCAGTACTTC. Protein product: CASKDAAPSYEQYF.

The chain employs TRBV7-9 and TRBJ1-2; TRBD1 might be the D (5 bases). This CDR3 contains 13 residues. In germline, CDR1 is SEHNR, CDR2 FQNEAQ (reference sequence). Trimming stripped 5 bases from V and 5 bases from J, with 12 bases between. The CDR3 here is CASSETGRYGYTF. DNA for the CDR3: TGTGCCAGCAGCGAAACGGGGCGGTATGGCTACACCTTC.

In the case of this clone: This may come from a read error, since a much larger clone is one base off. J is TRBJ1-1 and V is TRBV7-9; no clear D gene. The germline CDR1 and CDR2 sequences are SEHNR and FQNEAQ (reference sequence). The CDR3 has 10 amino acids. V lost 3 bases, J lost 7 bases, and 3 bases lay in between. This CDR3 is CASSFNEAFF. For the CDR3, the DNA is TGTGCCAGCAGCTTCAATGAAGCTTTCTTT.

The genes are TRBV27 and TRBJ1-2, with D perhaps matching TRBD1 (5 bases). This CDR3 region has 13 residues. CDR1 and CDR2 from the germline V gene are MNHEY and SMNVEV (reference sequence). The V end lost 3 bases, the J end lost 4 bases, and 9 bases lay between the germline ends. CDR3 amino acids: CASSFQGSYGYTF. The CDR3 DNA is TGTGCCAGCAGTTTTCAGGGATCCTATGGCTACACCTTC.

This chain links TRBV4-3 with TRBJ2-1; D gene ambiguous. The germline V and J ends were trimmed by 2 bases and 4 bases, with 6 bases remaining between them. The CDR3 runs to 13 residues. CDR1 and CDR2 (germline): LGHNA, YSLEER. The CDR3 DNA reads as TGCGCCAGCAGCCAACTGAGTTACAATGAGCAGTTCTTC. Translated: CASSQLSYNEQFF.

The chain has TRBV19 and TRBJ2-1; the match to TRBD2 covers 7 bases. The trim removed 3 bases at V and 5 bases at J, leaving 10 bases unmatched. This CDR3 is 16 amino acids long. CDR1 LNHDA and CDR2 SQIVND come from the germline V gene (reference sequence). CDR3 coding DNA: TGTGCCAGTAGTATCGCTGCTACTAGCGCCAACAATGAGCAGTTCTTC. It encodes CASSIAATSANNEQFF.

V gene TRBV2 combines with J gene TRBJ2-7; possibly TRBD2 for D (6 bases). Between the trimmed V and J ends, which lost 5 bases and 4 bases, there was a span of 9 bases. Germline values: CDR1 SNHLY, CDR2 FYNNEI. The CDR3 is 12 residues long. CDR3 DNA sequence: TGTGCCAGCAGTTCGGACTATTACGAGCAGTACTTC. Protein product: CASSSDYYEQYF.

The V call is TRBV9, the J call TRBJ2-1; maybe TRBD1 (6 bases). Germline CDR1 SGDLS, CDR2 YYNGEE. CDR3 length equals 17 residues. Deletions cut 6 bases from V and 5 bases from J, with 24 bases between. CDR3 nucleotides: TGTGCCAGCACCGCCCTTCCTGGGGACACAAAGCACAATGAGCAGTTCTTC. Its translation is CASTALPGDTKHNEQFF.

CDR3 sequence reads: CASSLRDGFTEAFF. DNA of the CDR3: TGTGCCAGCAGCCTACGGGACGGCTTCACTGAAGCTTTCTTT. The gene calls are TRBV7-3 and TRBJ1-1, with a tentative D call TRBD1 (5 bases). Trimming took 5 bases from V and 4 from J, leaving 14 bases between them. The CDR3 sequence is 14 residues long. Germline V lookup: CDR1 SGHTA, CDR2 FQGTGA.

The DNA of the CDR3 is TGTGCCAGCAGTGAACGGCCGCCCAGCTCTGGGGCCAACGTCCTGACTTTC. This translates into CASSERPPSSGANVLTF. V gene TRBV6-1 combines with J gene TRBJ2-6, with D unresolved. With 2 bases removed from V and 0 bases from J, the gap between germline ends came to 11 bases. Looked up from germline, CDR1 is MNHNS and CDR2 is SASEGT. The CDR3 is 17 amino acids.

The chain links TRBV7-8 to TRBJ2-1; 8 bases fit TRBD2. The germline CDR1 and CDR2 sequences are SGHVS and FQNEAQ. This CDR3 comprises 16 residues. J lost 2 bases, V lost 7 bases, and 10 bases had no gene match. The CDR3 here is CASTGVAGPPYNEQFF. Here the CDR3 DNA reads TGTGCCAGCACCGGAGTAGCGGGGCCGCCCTACAATGAGCAGTTCTTC.

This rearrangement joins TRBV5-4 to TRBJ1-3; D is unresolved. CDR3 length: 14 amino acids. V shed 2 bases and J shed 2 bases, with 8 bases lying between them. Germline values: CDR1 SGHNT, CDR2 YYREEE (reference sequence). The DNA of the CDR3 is TGTGCCAGCAGCTTCTCCCGCACTGGAAACACCATATATTTT. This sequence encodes CASSFSRTGNTIYF.

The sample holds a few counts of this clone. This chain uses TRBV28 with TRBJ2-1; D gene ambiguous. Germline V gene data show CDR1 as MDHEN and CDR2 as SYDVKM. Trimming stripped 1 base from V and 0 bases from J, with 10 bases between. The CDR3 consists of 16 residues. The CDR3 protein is CASSLYVESSYNEQFF. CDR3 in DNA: TGTGCCAGCAGTTTATATGTCGAAAGCTCCTACAATGAGCAGTTCTTC. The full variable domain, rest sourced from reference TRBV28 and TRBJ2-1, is DVKVTQSSRYLVKRTGEKVFLECVQDMDHENMFWYRQDPGLGLRLIYFSYDVKMKEKGDIPEGYSVSREKKERFSLILESASTNQTSMYLCASSLYVESSYNEQFFGPGTRLTVL.

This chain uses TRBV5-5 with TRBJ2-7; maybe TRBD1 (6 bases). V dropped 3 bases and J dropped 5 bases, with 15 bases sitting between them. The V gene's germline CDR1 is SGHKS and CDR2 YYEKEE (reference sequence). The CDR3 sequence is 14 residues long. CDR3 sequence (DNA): TGTGCCAGCAGCTATACCCTCGAGGGGGACGAGCAGTACTTC. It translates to CASSYTLEGDEQYF. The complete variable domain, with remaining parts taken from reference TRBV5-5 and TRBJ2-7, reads DAGVTQSPTHLIKTRGQQVTLRCSPISGHKSVSWYQQVLGQGPQFIFQYYEKEERGRGNFPDRFSARQFPNYSSELNVNALLLGDSALYLCASSYTLEGDEQYFGPGTRLTVT.

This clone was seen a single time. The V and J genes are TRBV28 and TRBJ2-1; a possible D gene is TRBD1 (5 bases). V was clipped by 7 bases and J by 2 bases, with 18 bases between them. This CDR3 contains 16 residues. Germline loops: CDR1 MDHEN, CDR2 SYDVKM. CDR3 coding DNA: TGTGCCAGCACCCCGAAGGGCAGGGAAACCTACAATGAGCAGTTCTTC. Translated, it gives CASTPKGRETYNEQFF.

The CDR3, as DNA: TGTGCCAGCAGTGAAGCGCAGACAAGTTCGGATGAAGCTTTCTTT. As protein: CASSEAQTSSDEAFF. The chain links TRBV2 to TRBJ1-1; D is unclear. The CDR3 consists of 15 residues. V lost 0 bases and J lost 7, with 15 bases in between. Germline CDR1 SNHLY, CDR2 FYNNEI.

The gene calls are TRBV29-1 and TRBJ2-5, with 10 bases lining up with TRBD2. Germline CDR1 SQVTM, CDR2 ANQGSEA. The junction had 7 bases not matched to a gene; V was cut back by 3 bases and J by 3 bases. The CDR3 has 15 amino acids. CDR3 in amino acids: CSVDGWTSGEETQYF. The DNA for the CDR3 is TGCAGCGTTGATGGCTGGACTAGCGGAGAAGAGACCCAGTACTTC. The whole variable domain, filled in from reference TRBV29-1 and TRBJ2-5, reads SAVISQKPSRDICQRGTSLTIQCQVDSQVTMMFWYRQQPGQSLTLIATANQGSEATYESGFVIDKFPISRPNLTFSTLTVSNMSPEDSSIYLCSVDGWTSGEETQYFGPGTRLLVL.

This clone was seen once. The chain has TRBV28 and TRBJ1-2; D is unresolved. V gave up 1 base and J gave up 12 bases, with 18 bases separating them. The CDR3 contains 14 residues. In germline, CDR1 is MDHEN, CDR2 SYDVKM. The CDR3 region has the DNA TGTGCCAGCAGTTTATCCAGACCACCTTCTCACCACACCTTC. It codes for CASSLSRPPSHHTF.

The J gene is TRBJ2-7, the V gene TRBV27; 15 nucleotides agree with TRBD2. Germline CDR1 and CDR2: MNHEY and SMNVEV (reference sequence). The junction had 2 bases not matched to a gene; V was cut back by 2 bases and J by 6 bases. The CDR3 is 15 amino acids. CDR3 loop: CASSLGTSGRFEQYF. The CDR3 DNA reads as TGTGCCAGCAGTTTAGGGACTAGCGGGAGGTTCGAGCAGTACTTC.

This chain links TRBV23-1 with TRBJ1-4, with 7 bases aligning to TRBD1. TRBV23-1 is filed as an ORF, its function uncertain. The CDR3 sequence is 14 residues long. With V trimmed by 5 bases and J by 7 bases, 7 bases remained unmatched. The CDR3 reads CASSDREEGEKLFF. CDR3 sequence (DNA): TGCGCCAGCAGTGACAGGGAAGAGGGTGAAAAACTGTTTTTT.

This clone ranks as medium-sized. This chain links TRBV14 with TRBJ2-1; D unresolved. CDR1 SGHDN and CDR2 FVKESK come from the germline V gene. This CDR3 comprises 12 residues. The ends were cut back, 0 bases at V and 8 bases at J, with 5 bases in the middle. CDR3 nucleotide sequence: TGTGCCAGCAGCCAAGATGGACATGAGCAGTTCTTC. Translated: CASSQDGHEQFF.